The 30 T cell receptor beta chains given below trace back to one sample, sequenced in a study of shared clonotypes between healthy human individuals. Only in-frame clones appear in the TCRdb table, and some are missing; sequencing was by immunoSEQ multiplex PCR. The sample yields 1.5 million to 2.5 million clones, approximately 94% seen once. Terminally differentiated effector memory CD45RA+ cells were excluded by CCR7 positive selection of CD45RO-negative cells. The sample was naive CD8+ T cells sorted from blood. The receptor set was obtained from a man aged 18 to 35 in good health.

In regard to this clone: The same CDR3 arises from other DNA sequences in this sample as well. CDR3 coding DNA: TGTGCCAGCAGCGTAGGCGGGCTCTCCTACGAGCAGTACTTC. It codes for CASSVGGLSYEQYF. The chain joins TRBV9 to TRBJ2-7, with D possibly TRBD2 on 5 matching bases. This CDR3 is 14 amino acids long. The germline V and J ends were trimmed by 0 bases and 0 bases, with 7 bases remaining between them. Germline assignment: CDR1 SGDLS and CDR2 YYNGEE.

V and J are TRBV30 and TRBJ2-5, with 7 bases lining up with TRBD2. Germline V gene lookup returns CDR1 GTSNPN and CDR2 SVGIG (reference sequence). The CDR3 consists of 13 residues. V trimming: 2 bases; J trimming: 8 bases; junction bases outside the gene matches: 8. The CDR3 loop reads CAWSPWGGETQYF. DNA of the CDR3: TGTGCCTGGAGTCCCTGGGGGGGGGAAACCCAGTACTTC.

This clone was detected once. The V gene is TRBV9, the J gene TRBJ2-1, with 7 bases fitting TRBD2. CDR3 length: 16 amino acids. J lost 4 bases, V lost 0 bases, and 7 bases had no gene match. Germline V CDR1 and CDR2: SGDLS, YYNGEE. CDR3 in DNA: TGTGCCAGCAGCGTAGTATTGGCGGGAGAGTACAATGAGCAGTTCTTC. This sequence encodes CASSVVLAGEYNEQFF.

The CDR3 reads CASSLVDRPQETQYF. CDR3 in DNA: TGTGCCAGCAGCTTAGTTGACAGACCTCAAGAGACCCAGTACTTC. The rearrangement uses TRBV7-6 and TRBJ2-5, with TRBD1 as a possible D gene (5 bases). CDR3 length: 15 residues. V was shortened by 1 base and J by 2 bases, with 11 bases between the two germline ends. CDR1 is SGHVS, CDR2 FNYEAQ, per germline.

Comments on this clone: Other DNA sequences in the sample encode the same CDR3. The chain combines TRBV6-5 with TRBJ1-2; D remains unclear. The germline CDR1 and CDR2 sequences are MNHEY and SVGAGI. The CDR3 runs 13 residues. The V gene lost 0 bases and the J gene lost 1 base, with 3 bases spanning the gap. CDR3 in DNA: TGTGCCAGCAGTTACTCCTATAACTATGGCTACACCTTC. It codes for CASSYSYNYGYTF.

This chain links TRBV10-3 with TRBJ1-4, with 7 bases fitting TRBD1. The CDR3 is 16 residues long. CDR1 is ENHRY, CDR2 SYGVKD, per germline. J gave up 4 bases and V 2 bases, and 7 bases lay outside the gene matches. CDR3 in DNA: TGTGCCATCAGTGAGAAGGGACAGACGAATAATGAAAAACTGTTTTTT. Amino acids: CAISEKGQTNNEKLFF.

The chain links TRBV4-1 to TRBJ1-1, with D hard to call. Germline V CDR1 and CDR2: MGHRA, YSYEKL. V lost 2 bases and J lost 7, with 11 bases in between. The CDR3 has 13 residues. The CDR3 reads CASSQSAALEAFF. The CDR3 DNA follows: TGCGCCAGCAGCCAAAGCGCAGCCCTTGAAGCTTTCTTT.

The genes are TRBV9 and TRBJ2-1; 8 positions agree with TRBD1. V was clipped by 4 bases and J by 8 bases; unmatched bases: 11. The CDR3 has 15 amino acids. The germline V gene encodes CDR1 SGDLS and CDR2 YYNGEE. In nucleotides, the CDR3 is TGTGCCAGCAGCTCAGGGGGCGGTGGTATCGATGAGCAGTTCTTC. As protein: CASSSGGGGIDEQFF.

This chain uses TRBV6-5 with TRBJ2-1; possible D gene TRBD1, 6 bases. This CDR3 is 15 amino acids long. V lost 5 bases, J lost 0 bases, and 11 bases lay in between. Germline CDR1 and CDR2: MNHEY and SVGAGI. Written as DNA, the CDR3 is TGTGCCAGCAGTGTAGACAGGAGCTCCTACAATGAGCAGTTCTTC. Translating it yields CASSVDRSSYNEQFF.

This chain joins TRBV5-3 and TRBJ2-3; 11 nucleotides align to TRBD1. TRBV5-3 is an ORF, and what it does is uncertain. The CDR3 extends over 15 amino acids. The junction had 5 bases not matched to a gene; V was cut back by 5 bases and J by 3 bases. In DNA, the CDR3 is TGTGCCAGAAGAACCGGGACAGGGGGTACAGATACGCAGTATTTT. It translates to CARRTGTGGTDTQYF.

The rearrangement uses TRBV9 and TRBJ1-1; D is ambiguous. Trimming took 1 base from V and 5 from J, leaving 3 bases between them. Germline CDR1 reads SGDLS; CDR2 reads YYNGEE. The CDR3 has 11 residues. The CDR3 sequence: CASSVKTEAFF. CDR3 DNA: TGTGCCAGCAGCGTAAAAACTGAAGCTTTCTTT. Combining the CDR3 with reference TRBV9 and TRBJ1-1 gives the whole variable domain DSGVTQTPKHLITATGQRVTLRCSPRSGDLSVYWYQQSLDQGLQFLIQYYNGEERAKGNILERFSAQQFPDLHSELNLSSLELGDSALYFCASSVKTEAFFGQGTRLTVV.

The chain recombines TRBV30 with TRBJ2-1; D is unclear. The CDR3 loop spans 14 amino acids. V dropped 5 bases and J dropped 3 bases, with 14 bases sitting between them. The germline V gene has CDR1 GTSNPN and CDR2 SVGIG (reference sequence). This chain's CDR3 is CAWSGKYVYNEQFF. As DNA, the CDR3 is TGTGCCTGGTCAGGCAAGTACGTCTACAATGAGCAGTTCTTC. The variable domain in full, with the rest retrieved from reference TRBV30 and TRBJ2-1, is SQTIHQWPATLVQPVGSPLSLECTVEGTSNPNLYWYRQAAGRGLQLLFYSVGIGQISSEVPQNLSASRPQDRQFILSSKKLLLSDSGFYLCAWSGKYVYNEQFFGPGTRLTVL.

V gene TRBV25-1 combines with J gene TRBJ2-5; D possibly corresponds to TRBD2 (7 bases). TRBJ2-7 explains the end of the DNA better; the J call may be wrong. The CDR3 is 13 amino acids. CDR1 MGHDK and CDR2 SYGVNS come from the germline V gene. As DNA, the CDR3 is TGTGCCAGCCGGGTGAAGGGGGGGTACGAGCAGTACTTC. As protein: CASRVKGGYEQYF.

V and J are TRBV6-5 and TRBJ2-4; D is perhaps TRBD2 (7 bases). V shed 2 bases and J shed 0 bases, with 11 bases lying between them. Per the germline V gene, CDR1 is MNHEY and CDR2 is SVGAGI. The CDR3 contains 16 residues. This CDR3 reads CASSYGGASAKNIQYF. The CDR3 DNA is TGTGCCAGCAGTTACGGGGGGGCTTCAGCCAAAAACATTCAGTACTTC.

The J gene is TRBJ2-7, the V gene TRBV7-2; D remains unclear. Looked up from germline, CDR1 is SGHTA and CDR2 is FQGNSA. Trimming removed 2 bases from V and 3 bases from J, with 11 bases in between. The CDR3 runs to 14 residues. The CDR3 DNA is TGTGCCAGCAGCTTATCCCCGGAGTACTACGAGCAGTACTTC. This sequence encodes CASSLSPEYYEQYF.

This chain joins TRBV5-4 and TRBJ1-1; maybe TRBD1 (5 bases). Between the trimmed V and J ends, which lost 2 bases and 4 bases, there was a span of 9 bases. CDR1 is SGHNT, CDR2 YYREEE, per germline (reference sequence). This CDR3 spans 13 amino acids. The DNA for the CDR3 is TGTGCCAGCAGCTTCCTGGGGGGCACTGAAGCTTTCTTT. Translated: CASSFLGGTEAFF.

A word on this clone: Additional DNA sequences in this sample encode the identical CDR3. This chain links TRBV7-8 with TRBJ2-7; TRBD2 matches at 10 bases. Trimming removed 2 bases from V and 0 bases from J; junction bases left unmatched: 1. This CDR3 is 15 amino acids long. CDR1 SGHVS and CDR2 FQNEAQ come from the germline V gene. The DNA of the CDR3 is TGTGCCAGCAGCTTACTAGCGGGGGACTCCTACGAGCAGTACTTC. It specifies CASSLLAGDSYEQYF.

This sequence joins TRBV28 and TRBJ1-2, with TRBD1 identical over 8 bases. The CDR3 is 15 residues long. Per germline, CDR1 MDHEN and CDR2 SYDVKM. V lost 5 bases to trimming and J lost 6 bases; unmatched junction nucleotides: 11. In nucleotides, the CDR3 is TGTGCCAGCAGTGGAGTCGCAGGGGGCGTGGATGGCTACACCTTC. This gives the protein CASSGVAGGVDGYTF.

J is TRBJ2-3 and V is TRBV5-1; the D gene is possibly TRBD2 (6 bases). CDR1 SGHRS and CDR2 YFSETQ come from the germline V gene. V was shortened by 1 base and J by 6 bases, with 12 bases between the two germline ends. There are 14 residues in the CDR3. The CDR3 spells CASSLRTIGDTQYF. CDR3 sequence (DNA): TGCGCCAGCAGCTTGAGGACTATCGGGGATACGCAGTATTTT.

This clone was detected once. J is TRBJ2-5 and V is TRBV4-1; the match to TRBD2 covers 8 bases. CDR1 and CDR2 (germline): MGHRA, YSYEKL. This CDR3 has 15 residues. Unmatched junction bases numbered 2, after V lost 2 bases and J lost 0 bases. The CDR3 region is CASSQSSGDQETQYF. The CDR3 DNA is TGCGCCAGCAGCCAAAGTAGCGGGGACCAAGAGACCCAGTACTTC.

This clone is a singleton in its sample. V usage is TRBV6-5 and J usage is TRBJ1-1; tentatively, D is TRBD1 (6 bases). In germline, CDR1 is MNHEY, CDR2 SVGAGI. Trimming cost V 3 bases and J 0 bases, with 11 bases left between them. This CDR3 is built from 15 residues. In DNA, the CDR3 is TGTGCCAGCAGTTATAGACAGGCCGTGAACACTGAAGCTTTCTTT. Its translation is CASSYRQAVNTEAFF.

This clone was seen a single time. This chain connects TRBV2 to TRBJ2-2; D perhaps matches TRBD2 (6 bases). CDR3 length: 13 residues. The germline V gene encodes CDR1 SNHLY and CDR2 FYNNEI. The V end lost 1 base, the J end lost 6 bases, and 6 bases lay between the germline ends. CDR3 sequence reads: CASSEGEAGELFF. CDR3 DNA: TGTGCCAGCAGTGAAGGGGAGGCCGGGGAGCTGTTTTTT.

This chain connects TRBV5-1 to TRBJ2-7, with D possibly being TRBD1 (6 bases). This CDR3 has 15 amino acids. The V gene lost 0 bases and the J gene lost 0 bases, with 10 bases spanning the gap. The germline gives CDR1 SGHRS, CDR2 YFSETQ. The CDR3 spells CASSLADRPSYEQYF. CDR3 sequence (DNA): TGCGCCAGCAGCTTGGCCGACAGGCCCTCCTACGAGCAGTACTTC.

J is TRBJ2-2 and V is TRBV6-5; 8 bases align to TRBD1. V was clipped by 5 bases and J by 6 bases; unmatched bases: 5. The length of the CDR3 is 14 residues. Germline V gene sequence: CDR1 MNHEY, CDR2 SVGAGI. DNA of the CDR3: TGTGCCAGCAGTCTGTTACAGGGGGCCGGGGAGCTGTTTTTT. It translates to CASSLLQGAGELFF.

V gene TRBV29-1 combines with J gene TRBJ2-1, with 7 positions matching TRBD2. The CDR3 is 16 amino acids. Germline lookup yields CDR1 SQVTM and CDR2 ANQGSEA. Germline trimming cut 1 base from V and 4 bases from J; bases unmatched to any gene: 10. Here the CDR3 reads CSVEGFLAALYNEQFF. CDR3 bases: TGCAGCGTTGAAGGTTTCCTAGCGGCCCTTTACAATGAGCAGTTCTTC.

The rearrangement uses TRBV7-2 and TRBJ2-1; possible D gene TRBD2, 6 bases. The V end was cut by 2 bases, the J end by 10 bases, with 15 bases between. Germline CDR1 and CDR2: SGHTA and FQGNSA. The CDR3 totals 14 residues. The CDR3 sequence: CASSLSKLGGEQFF. The CDR3 DNA follows: TGTGCCAGCAGCTTATCGAAACTGGGGGGAGAGCAGTTCTTC.

V and J are TRBV7-9 and TRBJ2-1; 11 bases are a match to TRBD2. The CDR3 contains 15 residues. V dropped 5 bases and J dropped 7; count of bases not matched to a gene: 7. CDR1 is SEHNR, CDR2 FQNEAQ, per germline (reference sequence). The CDR3 nucleotides read TGTGCCAGCAGCCAGACTAGCGGGACCGGGAATGAGCAGTTCTTC. It yields the protein CASSQTSGTGNEQFF.

The V gene is TRBV9, the J gene TRBJ1-5, with a weak D call TRBD1 (5 bases). The ends were cut back, 4 bases at V and 5 bases at J, with 13 bases in the middle. This CDR3 is built from 14 residues. Germline V lookup: CDR1 SGDLS, CDR2 YYNGEE. The CDR3 nucleotides are TGTGCCAGCAGCCTCTCGGGGGGGGATCAGCCCCAGCATTTT. As protein: CASSLSGGDQPQHF.

The rearrangement joins TRBV9 to TRBJ1-2; unclear D gene. CDR3 length equals 15 residues. Germline V gene lookup returns CDR1 SGDLS and CDR2 YYNGEE. Trimming shortened V by 4 bases and J by 5 bases, and 18 bases separated the two germline ends. CDR3 amino acids: CASSPAGMGSYGYTF. CDR3 nucleotide sequence: TGTGCCAGCAGCCCAGCGGGGATGGGGTCGTATGGCTACACCTTC.

The chain employs TRBV11-2 and TRBJ1-2; D is perhaps TRBD1 (6 bases). CDR1 is SGHAT, CDR2 FQNNGV, per germline. The CDR3 runs to 14 residues. The V end lost 5 bases, the J end lost 4 bases, and 14 bases lay between the germline ends. Written as DNA, the CDR3 is TGTGCCAGCAGCGCAAGCCTAGGGGGCTATGGCTACACCTTC. Protein: CASSASLGGYGYTF.